A selection of T cell receptor beta chains follows, all from one sample in a study of blood T cell repertoires in COVID-19. Only in-frame clones appear in the TCRdb table, and some are missing; sequencing was by immunoSEQ multiplex PCR. The table shows 200,000 to 250,000 clones, with about 86% occurring only once. The source material was PBMCs or T cells enriched from blood (not recorded which). These receptors were obtained from a woman between 45 and 60 years old in a cohort exposed to, infected with or recovered from COVID-19 (not recorded which). Each CDR3 is given with its conserved first and last residue.

v_call | cdr3_aa
TRBV3-1/TRBV3-2 | CASSQAATEETQYF
TRBV30 | CAWSVGGAVETQYF
TRBV18 | CASSPKGGNADTQYF
TRBV28 | CASNPGDTYGYTF
TRBV9 | CASSARDRGNEKLFF
TRBV7-9 | CASSIPTGGDYGYTF
TRBV30 | CAVRGYTGYGYTF
TRBV4-3 | CASSQTASGNSGNTIYF
TRBV24-1 | CATSDFPSGNTIYF
TRBV2 | CASERLRGTSGANVLTF
TRBV18 | CASSPGQGASNYGYTF
TRBV6-5 | CASSKGQGPTQPQHF
TRBV5-1 | CASSLDRGLTEAFF
TRBV3-1/TRBV3-2 | CASSQAGPYNEQFF
TRBV30 | CAWSVHSGIYGYTF
TRBV6-5 | CASRVDTSYEQYF
TRBV9 | CASSGYESLAGHDTGELFF
TRBV19 | CASSIFRMTNYGYTF
TRBV9 | CASSAGRGWGTDTQYF
TRBV5-1 | CASSLGPTGTEAFF
TRBV11-2 | CASSLQQGLASFGLGYTF
TRBV29-1 | CSVYDRMNTEAFF
TRBV6-5 | CASSSPRGGDDTQYF
TRBV6-2/TRBV6-3 | CASSYGLGLQYEQYF
TRBV7-3 | CASSLTRVGTEAFF
TRBV19 | CASSIQGYGYTF
TRBV27 | CASSLSTPGYSGELFF
TRBV28 | CASSFPGLNTEAFF
TRBV19 | CASSIQGAPEKLFF
TRBV5-1 | CASRHSGSDTQYF
TRBV19 | CASSTPSGQTEETQYF
TRBV4-3 | CASSQETVGTYEQYF
TRBV9 | CASSARQGFHEKLFF
TRBV18 | CASSPRGQGRETQYF
TRBV28 | CASSSTGVNSPLHF
TRBV11-3 | CASSSYSGAADTQYF
TRBV7-2 | CASTASSGGRDTQYF
TRBV7-2 | CASSLKLGTGGEAFF
TRBV24-1 | CATSDVMNTEAFF
TRBV3-1/TRBV3-2 | CASSQGTGLYTIYF
TRBV25-1 | CASSDSLTNEKLFF
TRBV4-2 | CASSRYRGDNEQFF
TRBV7-9 | CASRRDTQETQYF
TRBV6-5 | CASSLDRNTGELFF
TRBV18 | CASSPGTGETQYF
TRBV14 | CASSHGGVDRGKNIQYF
TRBV7-6 | CASSSRTSGTDTQYF
TRBV5-1 | CASSLVRSTDTQYF
TRBV6-5 | CASSYGPGNEKLFF
TRBV3-1/TRBV3-2 | CASSQDLAGEGEQFF
TRBV4-3 | CASSQEDSGNNYGYTF
TRBV5-1 | CASGRVSGEQYF
TRBV5-1 | CASSLKTEDYEQYF
TRBV5-4 | CASSADPGPRRDF
TRBV9 | CASSPYGAVAGAEAFF
TRBV10-2 | CASGSGGPYEQYF
TRBV27 | CASSFRQGPTYNSPLHF
TRBV10-3 | CAISETRDRMVGKTQYF
TRBV9 | CASSGSSGGTGELFF